Listed here are 23 T cell receptor beta chains from one sample, sequenced in a study of T cells in Graves' hyperthyroidism and ophthalmopathy. The source material, RNA transcripts, was used to amplify TCR beta CDR3 regions. HTBI primers were the set used in a first-round RT-PCR of the TCR CDR3. TCRdb reanalysed the multiplex PCR reads using MiXCR and keeps one entry per CDR3 protein. The data contain over 650,000 distinct CDR3 sequences, just under 45% of them singletons. Input material: peripheral blood or thyroid tissue (not recorded which). Receptor source: an adult man with Graves' disease, either hyperthyroidism or ophthalmopathy (not recorded which).

The rearrangement joins TRBV9 to TRBJ2-7, with 12 positions matching TRBD2. This CDR3 comprises 15 residues. J was trimmed by 5 bases and V by 4 bases; bases with no gene match: 7. The V gene's germline CDR1 is SGDLS and CDR2 YYNGEE. The CDR3 loop reads CASSQTSGSHNEQYF. For the CDR3, the DNA is TGTGCCAGCAGCCAGACTAGCGGGAGTCACAACGAGCAGTACTTC.

This chain's CDR3 is CASSPDSAANYGYTF. The DNA for the CDR3 is TGTGCCAGCAGCCCGGACAGCGCCGCTAACTATGGCTACACCTTC. The V gene is TRBV14, the J gene TRBJ1-2; tentative D call: TRBD1 (6 bases). Trimming shortened V by 4 bases and J by 0 bases, and 12 bases separated the two germline ends. CDR1 and CDR2 from the germline V gene are SGHDN and FVKESK. The length of the CDR3 is 15 residues.

The chain recombines TRBV29-1 with TRBJ2-7; TRBD2 aligns across 7 bases. After removal of 6 bases from V and 7 bases from J, the junction contained 15 bases not matched to a gene. Germline CDR1 reads SQVTM; CDR2 reads ANQGSEA. This CDR3 spans 14 amino acids. Written as DNA, the CDR3 is TGCAGCGTCGGGGAGGGCTTCCTCACCGGGGAGCAGTACTTC. Translation gives CSVGEGFLTGEQYF.

This clonotype was recorded at least ten times. The gene calls are TRBV7-8 and TRBJ2-5; TRBD2 agrees at 7 bases. Germline V CDR1 and CDR2: SGHVS, FQNEAQ. V lost 1 base, J lost 4 bases, and 3 bases stayed unmatched. The CDR3 totals 14 residues. The CDR3 bases are TGTGCCAGCAGCTTAGGCGGGAGTGGAGAGACCCAGTACTTC. It is translated as CASSLGGSGETQYF. Supplemented by reference TRBV7-8 and TRBJ2-5, the full variable domain reads GAGVSQSPRYKVAKRGQDVALRCDPISGHVSLFWYQQALGQGPEFLTYFQNEAQLDKSGLPSDRFFAERPEGSVSTLKIQRTQQEDSAVYLCASSLGGSGETQYFGPGTRLLVL.

This clonotype was detected many times. One end of the junction varies from germline; a read error may be responsible. The rearrangement joins TRBV5-1 to TRBJ1-1; D not certain. The CDR3 loop spans 13 amino acids. Germline V gene data show CDR1 as SGHRS and CDR2 as YFSETQ. CDR3 sequence (DNA): TGTGCCAGCAGCCAGGATGCAGGCACTGAAGCTTTCTTT. It yields the protein CASSQDAGTEAFF.

This clonotype has at least ten counts. This chain uses TRBV2 with TRBJ1-2; D unresolved. The CDR3 is 13 amino acids. Germline lookup yields CDR1 SNHLY and CDR2 FYNNEI. The germline V and J ends were trimmed by 6 bases and 7 bases, with 15 bases remaining between them. The CDR3 region is CASRETPEGGYTF. Here the CDR3 DNA reads TGTGCCAGCAGGGAGACACCCGAAGGTGGCTACACCTTC.

V usage is TRBV19 and J usage is TRBJ1-2, with 8 nucleotides matching TRBD1. J gave up 8 bases and V 9 bases, and 8 bases lay outside the gene matches. The CDR3 spans 12 residues. Germline V gives CDR1 LNHDA, CDR2 SQIVND (reference sequence). The CDR3 DNA sequence: TGTGCCAGCAGCACGACAGGGGACGGCTACACCTTC. It yields the protein CASSTTGDGYTF.

This clonotype was seen more than once but under ten times. V and J are TRBV20-1 and TRBJ1-4; D unresolved. The CDR3 runs 12 residues. Germline V gene lookup returns CDR1 DFQATT and CDR2 SNEGSKA (reference sequence). CDR3: CSAGPPSEKLFF. The CDR3 DNA follows: TGCAGCGCCGGGCCCCCTTCTGAAAAACTGTTTTTT.

Of note for this clonotype: With a much larger clone just one base away, this may be a read error. CDR3 in DNA: TGCAACGTTGGAGGGGACTACGAGCAGTACTTC. This codes for CNVGGDYEQYF. The chain joins TRBV29-1 to TRBJ2-7; tentatively, D is TRBD2 (6 bases). Germline V gene data show CDR1 as SQVTM and CDR2 as ANQGSEA. This CDR3 contains 11 residues.

The chain links TRBV7-8 to TRBJ2-2; the D gene is possibly TRBD2 (6 bases). Germline CDR1 is SGHVS and CDR2 is FQNEAQ. This CDR3 contains 14 residues. V was pared by 5 bases and J by 6 bases, with 13 bases between. CDR3: CASSPRLGAGELFF. The CDR3 DNA sequence: TGTGCCAGCAGCCCGAGACTAGGCGCCGGGGAGCTGTTTTTT. The complete variable domain, with remaining parts taken from reference TRBV7-8 and TRBJ2-2, reads GAGVSQSPRYKVAKRGQDVALRCDPISGHVSLFWYQQALGQGPEFLTYFQNEAQLDKSGLPSDRFFAERPEGSVSTLKIQRTQQEDSAVYLCASSPRLGAGELFFGEGSRLTVL.

The chain uses TRBV25-1 and TRBJ1-3; D might be TRBD1 (5 bases). This CDR3 region has 14 residues. Germline CDR1 is MGHDK and CDR2 is SYGVNS. V lost 5 bases to trimming and J lost 0 bases, with 8 bases between them. CDR3 sequence reads: CASSTGSSGNTIYF. CDR3 nucleotide sequence: TGTGCCAGCAGTACAGGCTCCTCTGGAAACACCATATATTTT.

In the case of this clonotype: Germline and junction disagree at one end, which may indicate a read error. The J gene is TRBJ2-7, the V gene TRBV10-3, with 9 bases identical to TRBD2. This CDR3 has 16 amino acids. Germline V gene data show CDR1 as ENHRY and CDR2 as SYGVKD. The CDR3 reads CASSAPRAGGPGEQYF. The CDR3 DNA sequence: TGTGCCAGCAGTGCGCCGAGGGCGGGAGGGCCGGGGGAGCAGTACTTC.

About this clonotype itself: One junction end does not reproduce the germline sequence, and a read error may be involved. This chain uses TRBV10-3 with TRBJ2-7; 11 bases align to TRBD1. CDR1 ENHRY and CDR2 SYGVKD come from the germline V gene. This CDR3 spans 14 amino acids. This chain's CDR3 is CGIGPPGTGGEQYF. The CDR3 DNA reads TGTGGCATCGGACCCCCCGGGACAGGGGGCGAGCAGTACTTC.

The rearrangement joins TRBV6-1 to TRBJ2-3, with D tentatively TRBD1 or TRBD2 (5 bases each). V shed 4 bases and J shed 4 bases, with 9 bases lying between them. The CDR3 is 13 residues long. The germline CDR1 and CDR2 sequences are MNHNS and SASEGT. CDR3 sequence: CASSGGEADTQYF. In nucleotides, the CDR3 is TGTGCCAGCAGTGGAGGGGAAGCAGATACGCAGTATTTT.

There are many counts of this clonotype. The V call is TRBV7-9, the J call TRBJ2-2, with 12 bases identical to TRBD2. CDR3 length equals 15 residues. CDR1 and CDR2 (germline): SEHNR, FQNEAQ (reference sequence). The V gene end was trimmed by 5 bases and the J gene end by 5 bases; junction bases not matched to a gene: 3. CDR3 sequence (DNA): TGTGCCAGCAGCGCGCTAGCGGGAGGGACCGGGGAGCTGTTTTTT. Its translation: CASSALAGGTGELFF.

This clonotype was counted many times. This rearrangement joins TRBV15 to TRBJ1-5; 9 bases are a match to TRBD1. This CDR3 region has 17 residues. J gave up 4 bases and V 1 base, and 8 bases lay outside the gene matches. Germline-derived CDR1 and CDR2 are LNHNV and YYDKDF (reference sequence). CDR3 sequence reads: CATSRGKTGGGNQPQHF. The CDR3 DNA sequence: TGTGCCACCAGCAGAGGGAAGACAGGGGGTGGGAATCAGCCCCAGCATTTT.

The chain is built from TRBV14 and TRBJ1-6; D ambiguous. Germline V lookup: CDR1 SGHDN, CDR2 FVKESK. Trimming took off 8 bases at V and 7 bases at J, with 9 bases between the two ends. This CDR3 spans 12 amino acids. The CDR3 DNA reads TGTGCCAGCCGTGATCTCAATTCACCCCTCCACTTT. As protein: CASRDLNSPLHF. Drawing the rest from reference TRBV14 and TRBJ1-6, the complete variable domain is EAGVTQFPSHSVIEKGQTVTLRCDPISGHDNLYWYRRVMGKEIKFLLHFVKESKQDESGMPNNRFLAERTGGTYSTLKVQPAELEDSGVYFCASRDLNSPLHFGNGTRLTVT.

The gene calls are TRBV7-8 and TRBJ1-2; no reliable D call. The CDR3 runs to 12 residues. Germline lookup yields CDR1 SGHVS and CDR2 FQNEAQ. Trimming shortened V by 3 bases and J by 12 bases, and 14 bases separated the two germline ends. The CDR3 coding sequence is TGTGCCAGCAGCTTGGGAGGGCTTGGAAACACCTTC. It specifies CASSLGGLGNTF.

J is TRBJ2-5 and V is TRBV12-5; D may be TRBD2 (6 bases). From germline, CDR1 is LGHNT and CDR2 FRNRAP. Trimming left V 7 bases short and J 4 bases short, with 19 bases between. This CDR3 is 15 amino acids long. The CDR3 loop reads CASASDLAGPETQYF. The CDR3 DNA sequence: TGTGCTAGTGCCTCGGACCTGGCGGGGCCAGAGACCCAGTACTTC.

This clonotype has a single count. CDR3 sequence reads: CAIRGDSNNSPLHF. CDR3 DNA sequence: TGTGCCATCAGGGGGGACAGTAACAATTCACCCCTCCACTTT. This chain uses TRBV10-3 with TRBJ1-6; TRBD1 matches at 7 bases. Germline V gives CDR1 ENHRY, CDR2 SYGVKD. The V segment lost 6 bases and the J segment 7 bases; nucleotides outside the gene matches: 6. This CDR3 is 14 amino acids long.

This chain uses TRBV29-1 with TRBJ1-2; D might be TRBD1 (5 bases). The germline CDR1 and CDR2 sequences are SQVTM and ANQGSEA. Trimming cost V 8 bases and J 9 bases, with 16 bases left between them. CDR3 length equals 11 residues. The CDR3 nucleotides read TGCAGCCCATCAGGGATGGGGAGCTACACCTTC. Translating it yields CSPSGMGSYTF.

This clonotype was counted a few times. The CDR3 DNA follows: TGTGCCAGCAGCTTGGGACAGGGACATCGGCCCCTCCACTTT. As protein: CASSLGQGHRPLHF. The chain joins TRBV5-8 to TRBJ1-6, with 7 bases aligning to TRBD1. V dropped 0 bases and J dropped 13; count of bases not matched to a gene: 7. Germline V CDR1 and CDR2: SGHTS, YDEGEE. There are 14 residues in the CDR3.

The chain links TRBV7-2 to TRBJ1-5; 12 nucleotides match TRBD1. This CDR3 is built from 15 residues. Germline V gene lookup returns CDR1 SGHTA and CDR2 FQGNSA. J was trimmed by 6 bases and V by 6 bases; bases with no gene match: 6. The CDR3: CASRAGTGGFQPQHF. CDR3 in DNA: TGTGCCAGCAGGGCCGGGACAGGGGGCTTTCAGCCCCAGCATTTT.